The 24 T cell receptor beta chains below all came from one sample that was sequenced in a study of T-cell memory formation after mild COVID-19. TCRdb independently ran MiXCR on the 5' RACE reads; one entry per CDR3 protein. The sample records hundreds of thousands of distinct CDR3 sequences, around 13% being singletons. The sequenced material came from PBMCs or a T cell subset sorted from them (not recorded which). Receptor source: a man aged 18 to 30 who had mild COVID-19 (a few samples of this study predate the infection). Cell type and time point are not known.

To note about this clonotype: This may be a read error: a much more frequent sequence differs by one nucleotide. This sequence joins TRBV12-3 or TRBV12-4 and TRBJ2-5; TRBD1 might be the D (6 bases). The V end lost 6 bases, the J end lost 5 bases, and 13 bases lay between the germline ends. This CDR3 has 13 amino acids. The CDR3 loop is CASRMQGSETQYF. The CDR3 coding sequence is TGTGCCAGCAGAATGCAGGGGTCGGAGACCCAGTACTTC.

This clonotype was seen only a few times. The chain joins TRBV7-2 to TRBJ1-2; perhaps TRBD1 as D (5 bases). The CDR3 length is 16 residues. V gave up 0 bases and J gave up 7 bases, with 18 bases separating them. Germline CDR1 and CDR2: SGHTA and FQGNSA. CDR3 residues: CASSLADSLAYLGYTF. The DNA of the CDR3 is TGTGCCAGCAGCTTAGCTGACAGCCTCGCCTACCTTGGCTACACCTTC.

In this sample, this clonotype turned up a few times. The chain couples TRBV24-1 to TRBJ2-3; TRBD1 or TRBD2 may be the D gene (5 bases each). The V gene's germline CDR1 is KGHDR and CDR2 SFDVKD. This CDR3 has 17 residues. V was shortened by 2 bases and J by 0 bases, with 14 bases between the two germline ends. The CDR3 here is CATSDSAGSPSTDTQYF. Here the CDR3 DNA reads TGTGCCACCAGTGATTCGGCAGGGAGCCCCAGCACAGATACGCAGTATTTT.

The chain carries TRBV5-6 and TRBJ2-7; D not certain. Germline CDR1 is SGHDT and CDR2 is YYEEEE. The CDR3 has 12 residues. V dropped 1 base and J dropped 2 bases, with 4 bases sitting between them. The CDR3 spells CASSLYTYEQYV. CDR3 bases: TGTGCCAGCAGCTTGTATACCTACGAGCAGTACGTC.

This clonotype was observed a handful of times. J is TRBJ2-1 and V is TRBV7-9; 10 bases are a match to TRBD2. The CDR3 has 15 residues. CDR1 and CDR2 (germline): SEHNR, FQNEAQ (reference sequence). V was pared by 5 bases and J by 7 bases, with 8 bases of the junction left unmatched. The CDR3 DNA sequence: TGTGCCAGCAGCCTCAGCGGGGGGGCGACGAATGAGCAGTTCTTC. Protein sequence: CASSLSGGATNEQFF.

This clonotype occurred a few times. This chain joins TRBV20-1 and TRBJ2-3, with TRBD1 as a possible D gene (7 bases). CDR1 DFQATT and CDR2 SNEGSKA come from the germline V gene (reference sequence). Trimming shortened V by 5 bases and J by 4 bases, and 19 bases separated the two germline ends. The CDR3 runs to 15 residues. As DNA, the CDR3 is TGCAGTGCTCCTCAAAGACAGGGAGGCGCAGATACGCAGTATTTT. Encoded protein: CSAPQRQGGADTQYF.

This chain uses TRBV5-1 with TRBJ2-5; no reliable D call. Germline V gives CDR1 SGHRS, CDR2 YFSETQ. V was pared by 7 bases and J by 3 bases, with 16 bases between. CDR3 length equals 14 residues. The CDR3 DNA reads as TGCGCCAGCCATTTTGCCAGAGAAGAAGAGACCCAGTACTTC. This sequence encodes CASHFAREEETQYF. Together with reference TRBV5-1 and TRBJ2-5, the CDR3 gives the full variable domain: KAGVTQTPRYLIKTRGQQVTLSCSPISGHRSVSWYQQTPGQGLQFLFEYFSETQRNKGNFPGRFSGRQFSNSRSEMNVSTLELGDSALYLCASHFAREEETQYFGPGTRLLVL.

This clonotype turned up a few times. The V and J genes are TRBV7-8 and TRBJ2-3, with 7 bases aligning to TRBD1. V was clipped by 7 bases and J by 4 bases; unmatched bases: 5. This CDR3 is built from 13 residues. Germline CDR1 is SGHVS and CDR2 is FQNEAQ. This CDR3 is CASTQGVSDTQYF. In DNA, the CDR3 is TGTGCCAGCACTCAGGGGGTTTCAGATACGCAGTATTTT.

This clonotype was detected a few times. The CDR3 bases are TGCAGCGTTGACAGGGAATTAGTCAAGACCCAGTACTTC. This encodes CSVDRELVKTQYF. This chain joins TRBV29-1 and TRBJ2-5; D may be TRBD1 (5 bases). Trimming left V 3 bases short and J 6 bases short, with 14 bases between. CDR1 is SQVTM, CDR2 ANQGSEA, per germline. The CDR3 is made up of 13 amino acids.

This clonotype has more than one count but fewer than ten. The CDR3 loop reads CASSYREAGELFF. CDR3 nucleotide sequence: TGTGCCAGCAGTTACCGGGAGGCCGGGGAGCTGTTTTTT. The rearrangement uses TRBV6-5 and TRBJ2-2, with 7 nucleotides matching TRBD2. CDR1 and CDR2 (germline): MNHEY, SVGAGI. V dropped 2 bases and J dropped 6; count of bases not matched to a gene: 0. The CDR3 loop spans 13 amino acids.

V usage is TRBV5-1 and J usage is TRBJ2-3; D is perhaps TRBD1 (5 bases). Germline lookup yields CDR1 SGHRS and CDR2 YFSETQ. This CDR3 has 15 amino acids. The V end was cut by 3 bases, the J end by 5 bases, with 16 bases between. In DNA form, the CDR3 reads TGCGCCAGCAGCTCCCAGGGTTTATCGGGAGATACGCAGTATTTT. Protein: CASSSQGLSGDTQYF.

This clonotype has just a few counts. The CDR3 DNA follows: TGTGCCAGCAGCGTACTTTCGGGGGGGCGGCCATTGAGCAATCAGCCCCAGCATTTT. The encoded protein is CASSVLSGGRPLSNQPQHF. The chain links TRBV9 to TRBJ1-5; TRBD1 is a possible D gene (6 bases). Trimming removed 1 base at V and 1 base at J, with 21 bases between. Germline loops: CDR1 SGDLS, CDR2 YYNGEE. This CDR3 has 19 residues.

The chain links TRBV20-1 to TRBJ1-1; unclear D gene. The CDR3 is made up of 11 amino acids. Germline loops: CDR1 DFQATT, CDR2 SNEGSKA (reference sequence). V lost 6 bases and J lost 3, with 8 bases in between. For the CDR3, the DNA is TGCAGTGCCAAAGGTGACACTGAAGCTTTCTTT. Translating gives CSAKGDTEAFF.

This clonotype was recorded a few times. The chain joins TRBV20-1 to TRBJ2-7; 8 positions match TRBD2. V was pared by 0 bases and J by 5 bases, with 3 bases of the junction left unmatched. This CDR3 spans 13 amino acids. Germline lookup yields CDR1 DFQATT and CDR2 SNEGSKA (reference sequence). CDR3 coding DNA: TGCAGTGCTAGAGAAGCGGGGGCTAACGAGCAGTACGTC. It is translated as CSAREAGANEQYV.

This clonotype was seen a handful of times. The chain is built from TRBV4-1 and TRBJ1-3; D not certain. The CDR3 has 15 residues. V was trimmed by 0 bases and J by 0 bases, leaving 6 bases between them. Germline V CDR1 and CDR2: MGHRA, YSYEKL. CDR3 protein: CASSQEWLSGNTIYF. The CDR3 DNA reads as TGCGCCAGCAGCCAAGAATGGCTCTCTGGAAACACCATATATTTT.

This clonotype turned up a few times. The chain employs TRBV20-1 and TRBJ2-2; possibly TRBD1 or TRBD2 for D (5 bases each). There are 12 residues in the CDR3. Trimming pared 8 bases from V and 6 bases from J, leaving 13 bases between. CDR1 is DFQATT, CDR2 SNEGSKA, per germline (reference sequence). CDR3 sequence: CSTLGGPGELFF. In nucleotides, the CDR3 is TGCAGTACCCTTGGGGGTCCCGGGGAGCTGTTTTTT.

The chain combines TRBV5-1 with TRBJ1-6; tentative D call: TRBD1 (5 bases). V lost 1 base to trimming and J lost 9 bases, with 8 bases between them. Germline CDR1 is SGHRS and CDR2 is YFSETQ. The CDR3 totals 13 residues. The CDR3 protein is CASSLRGASPLHF. CDR3 nucleotides: TGCGCCAGCAGCTTGAGGGGCGCTTCACCCCTCCACTTT.

The table lists this clonotype with a few counts. The rearrangement joins TRBV10-3 to TRBJ2-1; TRBD2 aligns across 7 bases. V lost 0 bases to trimming and J lost 4 bases; unmatched junction nucleotides: 6. CDR1 ENHRY and CDR2 SYGVKD come from the germline V gene. CDR3 length: 16 amino acids. The CDR3 coding sequence is TGTGCCATCAGTGAGTCGCGCGCTAGCGGATACAATGAGCAGTTCTTC. Its protein is CAISESRASGYNEQFF.

CDR3: CASSPWIGAYEQYV. Here the CDR3 DNA reads TGTGCCAGCAGCCCCTGGATCGGCGCGTACGAGCAGTACGTC. The rearrangement links TRBV5-4 to TRBJ2-7; D gene unclear. CDR1 and CDR2 from the germline V gene are SGHNT and YYREEE (reference sequence). V dropped 4 bases and J dropped 4 bases, with 15 bases sitting between them. This CDR3 is built from 14 residues.

The chain recombines TRBV5-1 with TRBJ1-1, with D uncertain. Germline loops: CDR1 SGHRS, CDR2 YFSETQ. The CDR3 consists of 14 residues. Trimming took off 4 bases at V and 4 bases at J, with 14 bases between the two ends. The CDR3 protein is CASSRDPAGTEAFF. The CDR3 bases are TGCGCCAGCAGCAGAGACCCGGCCGGCACTGAAGCTTTCTTT. The full variable domain, rest sourced from reference TRBV5-1 and TRBJ1-1, is KAGVTQTPRYLIKTRGQQVTLSCSPISGHRSVSWYQQTPGQGLQFLFEYFSETQRNKGNFPGRFSGRQFSNSRSEMNVSTLELGDSALYLCASSRDPAGTEAFFGQGTRLTVV.

This clonotype showed up many times. The chain recombines TRBV5-1 with TRBJ2-2; no reliable D call. The CDR3 extends over 16 amino acids. CDR1 and CDR2 (germline): SGHRS, YFSETQ. V dropped 4 bases and J dropped 4 bases, with 17 bases sitting between them. The CDR3: CASSLTARRATGELFF. The CDR3, as DNA: TGCGCCAGCAGCCTGACCGCTCGACGGGCCACCGGGGAGCTGTTTTTT.

This clonotype has just a few counts. This chain links TRBV10-2 with TRBJ2-3; tentatively, D is TRBD1 (5 bases). CDR1 and CDR2 (germline): WSHSY, SAAADI. Trimming cost V 6 bases and J 4 bases, with 14 bases left between them. This CDR3 region has 14 residues. The CDR3 reads CASSLGPTPDTQYF. The CDR3 nucleotides are TGCGCCAGCAGCCTGGGGCCCACCCCAGATACGCAGTATTTT.

This clonotype was seen many times. J is TRBJ2-3 and V is TRBV2; D remains unclear. Germline CDR1 and CDR2: SNHLY and FYNNEI. The CDR3 spans 11 residues. V was pared by 11 bases and J by 5 bases, with 11 bases between. The CDR3 DNA is TGTGCCCGCCAGAATGGAGATACGCAGTATTTT. This gives the protein CARQNGDTQYF.

The V and J genes are TRBV29-1 and TRBJ2-1; D is ambiguous. Germline CDR1 SQVTM, CDR2 ANQGSEA. The CDR3 extends over 15 amino acids. The ends were cut back, 1 base at V and 0 bases at J, with 10 bases in the middle. For the CDR3, the DNA is TGCAGCGTTGAAGGAGGTCAGAGCTCCTACAATGAGCAGTTCTTC. Translated: CSVEGGQSSYNEQFF.